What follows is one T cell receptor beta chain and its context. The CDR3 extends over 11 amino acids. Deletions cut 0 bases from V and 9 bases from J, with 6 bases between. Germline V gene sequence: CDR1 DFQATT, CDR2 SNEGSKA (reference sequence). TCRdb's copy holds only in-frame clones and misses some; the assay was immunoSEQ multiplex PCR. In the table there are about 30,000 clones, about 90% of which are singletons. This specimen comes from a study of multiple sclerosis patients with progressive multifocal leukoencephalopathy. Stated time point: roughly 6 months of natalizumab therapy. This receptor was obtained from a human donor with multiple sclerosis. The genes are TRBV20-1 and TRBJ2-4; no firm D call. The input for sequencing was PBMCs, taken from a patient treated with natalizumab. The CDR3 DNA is TGCAGTGCTAGAGATCAGTTCATTCAGTACTTC. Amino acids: CSARDQFIQYF.